The rows below give T cell receptor beta chains drawn from one sample of a study of blood T cell repertoires in COVID-19. Profiled with immunoSEQ multiplex PCR; TCRdb holds only in-frame clones, not every one. The table has about 670,000 clones, about 87% seen once. Sequenced input: peripheral blood. These receptors originate from a woman younger than 35 with acute or convalescent COVID-19. The CDR3 runs from the conserved cysteine through the conserved F or W. A D gene is named only where the DNA matches it firmly. Only part of the rows carry a size: once, few, many, or a class if the clone is expanded.

>NA|TRBV10-2|NA|TRBJ1-5
TGCGCCAGCAGCACGGACAGCCGGAATCAGCCCCAGCATTTT
CASSTDSRNQPQHF
>TRBD1|TRBV2|NA|TRBJ1-5
TGTGCCAGCAGTGGGACAGGGGAGGGAAACAATCAGCCCCAGCATTTT
CASSGTGEGNNQPQHF
>NA|TRBV7-9|NA|TRBJ1-6
TGTGCCAGCAGTAGCCCTCCCTCACCCCTCCACTTT
CASSSPPSPLHF
>TRBD1|TRBV27|once|TRBJ2-7
TGTGCCAGCAGTTTAACAGGGGGAACCTACGAGCAGTACTTC
CASSLTGGTYEQYF
>NA|TRBV25-1|NA|TRBJ1-4
TGTGCCAGCAGCACGGGGGAAAAACTGTTTTTT
CASSTGEKLFF
>TRBD1|TRBV5-1|NA|TRBJ2-7
TGCGCCAGCAGCTCCGGGACAGGGTTCCACGAGCAGTACTTC
CASSSGTGFHEQYF
>NA|TRBV6-4|NA|TRBJ1-1
TGTGCCAGCAGGGAATCGGGACAGAACACTGAAGCTTTCTTT
CASRESGQNTEAFF
>TRBD1|TRBV3-1/TRBV3-2|NA|TRBJ1-2
TGTGCCAGCAGCCCAGGGGTTCGGACAGGGGTCGGCTACACCTTC
CASSPGVRTGVGYTF
>NA|TRBV19|NA|TRBJ2-7
TGTGCCAGTAGTATTTCAGGGATTGGGGCCGAGCAGTACTTC
CASSISGIGAEQYF
>TRBD1|TRBV3-1/TRBV3-2|once|TRBJ2-5
TGTGCCAGCAGCCAATTGGGGACAGGGGCCCAAGAGACCCAGTACTTC
CASSQLGTGAQETQYF
>TRBD2|TRBV6-5|NA|TRBJ2-1
TGTGCCAGCAGTTCCTTGGGACTAGCGGCTTACAATGAGCAGTTCTTC
CASSSLGLAAYNEQFF
>TRBD1|TRBV6-1|NA|TRBJ1-1
TGTGCCAGCAGTGAACCAGGGGGCACTGAAGCTTTCTTT
CASSEPGGTEAFF
>TRBD1|TRBV18|NA|TRBJ1-5
TGTGCCAGCTCACAGGACAGGCTTGAGGCCCAGCATTTT
CASSQDRLEAQHF
>TRBD1|TRBV9|NA|TRBJ1-3
TGTGCCAGCAGCGTGGGCGTCCTCGGGACAGTCTCTGGAAACACCATATATTTT
CASSVGVLGTVSGNTIYF
>TRBD1|TRBV9|NA|TRBJ2-7
TGTGCCAGCAGCGCCTTCACAGGGGCGTCCTACGAGCAGTACTTC
CASSAFTGASYEQYF
>NA|TRBV6-2/TRBV6-3|NA|TRBJ1-1
TGTGCCAGCAGCAACAGGGTCCCGCTTCTCTTT
CASSNRVPLLF
>NA|TRBV19|NA|TRBJ1-3
TGTGCCAGTAGTCAGGGGATGAACACCATATATTTT
CASSQGMNTIYF
>TRBD1|TRBV6-5|once|TRBJ2-1
TGTGCCAGTGGACAGGGGGCTGATCTGGGCTATGAGCAGTTCTTC
CASGQGADLGYEQFF
>NA|TRBV6-4|NA|TRBJ2-7
TGTGCCAGCAGCGAGGGCTTGGACAGCTCCTACGAGCAGTACTTC
CASSEGLDSSYEQYF
>NA|TRBV7-8|NA|TRBJ2-2
TGTGCCAGCAGCTTATTACAAACGAACACCGGGGAGCTGTTTTTT
CASSLLQTNTGELFF
>NA|TRBV4-2|NA|TRBJ1-4
TGTGCCAGCAGCCGACAGACAGATAATGAAAAACTGTTTTTT
CASSRQTDNEKLFF
>TRBD1|TRBV5-1|NA|TRBJ1-2
TGCGCCAGCAGCTTCAAAGACAGGGACGGAGGCTACACCTTC
CASSFKDRDGGYTF
>NA|TRBV5-1|few|TRBJ1-2
TGCGCCAGCAGCTTGGGCGCCGGGGATAACTATGGCTACACCTTC
CASSLGAGDNYGYTF
>TRBD1|TRBV6-1|NA|TRBJ1-2
TGTGCCAGCAGTGAAGACAGGGGGCGAGCATTATATGGCTACACCTTC
CASSEDRGRALYGYTF
>NA|TRBV7-8|NA|TRBJ2-1
TGTGCCAGCAGCCTTCGGGGTGGGACCTACAATGAGCAGTTCTTC
CASSLRGGTYNEQFF
>NA|TRBV9|NA|TRBJ2-7
NA
CASSVDWGTGIMNF
>NA|TRBV19|NA|TRBJ1-2
TGTGCCAGCGCACCGCCCGACAGTTCCTATGGCTACACCTTC
CASAPPDSSYGYTF
>NA|TRBV20-1|NA|TRBJ2-3
TGCAGTGCTAGTCAAAACATGGGGGGGCCGCGTTTAAATACGCAGTATTTT
CSASQNMGGPRLNTQYF
>NA|TRBV14|once|TRBJ1-5
TGTGCCAGCAGCCAAGGAGGAAATCAGCCCCAGCATTTT
CASSQGGNQPQHF
>TRBD1|TRBV5-6|NA|TRBJ2-7
TGTGCCAGCAGCTTGGGGACAGGGGTCCACGAGCAGTACTTC
CASSLGTGVHEQYF
>NA|TRBV27|NA|TRBJ1-2
TGTGCCAGCAGTTCCCAGGGCGGCTATGGCTACACCTTC
CASSSQGGYGYTF